Listed here are 24 T cell receptor beta chains from one sample, sequenced in a study of Graves' ophthalmopathy and Graves' hyperthyroidism. Beta-chain TCR CDR3 regions were amplified from RNA transcripts. Second-round multiplex PCR followed a first-round RT-PCR using HTBI primers. TCRdb called the multiplex PCR reads again in MiXCR, with one record for every CDR3 protein. The sample comprises 260,000 or so distinct CDR3 sequences, around 42% of which are singletons, and approximately 44% rests with the top ten. The sample consisted of peripheral blood. The receptors shown here come from an adult man with Graves' ophthalmopathy.

In its sample, this clonotype was seen many times. The J gene is TRBJ1-2, the V gene TRBV12-3 or TRBV12-4; the D gene is possibly TRBD1 (5 bases). The CDR3 has 12 amino acids. V dropped 3 bases and J dropped 8 bases, with 10 bases sitting between them. The CDR3 loop reads CASSLRGDGYTF. The CDR3 coding sequence is TGTGCCAGCAGTTTGAGGGGTGACGGCTACACCTTC.

This clonotype was seen a few times. This rearrangement joins TRBV10-3 to TRBJ2-7; no clear D. From germline, CDR1 is ENHRY and CDR2 SYGVKD. This CDR3 has 16 amino acids. V lost 0 bases, J lost 4 bases, and 16 bases lay in between. CDR3 sequence: CAISESDPLQGYEQYF. The CDR3, as DNA: TGTGCCATCAGTGAGTCGGACCCACTCCAAGGGTACGAGCAGTACTTC.

This chain links TRBV20-1 with TRBJ2-2; TRBD2 matches at 13 bases. Germline loops: CDR1 DFQATT, CDR2 SNEGSKA (reference sequence). V gave up 5 bases and J gave up 6 bases; unmatched junction bases: 6. This CDR3 is 15 amino acids long. The CDR3 loop is CSAPGLAGVPGELFF. The CDR3 DNA sequence: TGCAGTGCTCCCGGACTAGCGGGGGTACCCGGGGAGCTGTTTTTT.

This rearrangement joins TRBV10-2 to TRBJ2-7; D may be TRBD1 (6 bases). The germline CDR1 and CDR2 sequences are WSHSY and SAAADI. V shed 7 bases and J shed 3 bases, with 13 bases lying between them. The CDR3 is 13 residues long. The CDR3 sequence is CASTQGMSYEQYF. CDR3 coding DNA: TGCGCCAGCACTCAGGGGATGAGCTACGAGCAGTACTTC.

As for this clonotype: This could be a read error, since a much larger clone is one nucleotide away. The CDR3 DNA is TGCAGCGTCCCTCGGGGGGAAACCTATGGCTACACCTTC. Its protein is CSVPRGETYGYTF. The V and J genes are TRBV29-1 and TRBJ1-2; tentatively, D is TRBD1 (5 bases). The V gene lost 6 bases and the J gene lost 4 bases, with 15 bases spanning the gap. CDR1 and CDR2 from the germline V gene are SQVTM and ANQGSEA. CDR3 length: 13 residues.

This chain uses TRBV19 with TRBJ1-5, with TRBD1 matching 10 bases. The V gene end was trimmed by 5 bases and the J gene end by 7 bases; junction bases not matched to a gene: 2. The length of the CDR3 is 13 residues. Germline values: CDR1 LNHDA, CDR2 SQIVND (reference sequence). CDR3 in amino acids: CASSDRGRQPQHF. CDR3 nucleotides: TGTGCCAGTAGTGACAGGGGGCGGCAGCCCCAGCATTTT.

Only a few counts were recorded for this clonotype. The J gene is TRBJ1-4, the V gene TRBV7-9; the D gene is possibly TRBD1 (6 bases). V was pared by 6 bases and J by 8 bases, with 10 bases between. The CDR3 contains 12 residues. Germline values: CDR1 SEHNR, CDR2 FQNEAQ (reference sequence). The CDR3, as DNA: TGTGCCAGCAGTCGTGGGACAGAAAAACTGTTTTTT. It translates to CASSRGTEKLFF.

V and J are TRBV12-5 and TRBJ2-2; 12 bases match TRBD1. The CDR3 loop spans 17 amino acids. Germline V gene data show CDR1 as LGHNT and CDR2 as FRNRAP. The J segment lost 5 bases and the V segment lost 4 bases, leaving 8 bases of the junction unmatched. CDR3 sequence: CASGSGTGGGYTGELFF. CDR3 sequence (DNA): TGTGCTAGTGGTTCCGGGACAGGGGGCGGATATACCGGGGAGCTGTTTTTT.

This chain uses TRBV7-2 with TRBJ1-1; D gene ambiguous. Germline CDR1 and CDR2: SGHTA and FQGNSA. There are 14 residues in the CDR3. Trimming took 7 bases from V and 0 from J, leaving 12 bases between them. CDR3 bases: TGTGCCAGCATGCGCAGCTCTATGAACACTGAAGCTTTCTTT. Protein: CASMRSSMNTEAFF.

The J gene is TRBJ2-7, the V gene TRBV7-2, with D hard to call. V dropped 1 base and J dropped 3 bases, with 7 bases sitting between them. There are 13 residues in the CDR3. Germline lookup yields CDR1 SGHTA and CDR2 FQGNSA. In DNA form, the CDR3 reads TGTGCCAGCAGCTTAGTCCCGGGCTACGAGCAGTACTTC. This encodes CASSLVPGYEQYF.

This chain links TRBV2 with TRBJ1-2; 12 bases agree with TRBD1. V gave up 3 bases and J gave up 0 bases; unmatched junction bases: 2. Germline V gene data show CDR1 as SNHLY and CDR2 as FYNNEI. CDR3 length: 16 residues. CDR3: CASSDGTGGSNYGYTF. The CDR3 DNA follows: TGTGCCAGCAGTGATGGGACAGGGGGCTCTAACTATGGCTACACCTTC. The full variable domain, completed using reference TRBV2 and TRBJ1-2, is EPEVTQTPSHQVTQMGQEVILRCVPISNHLYFYWYRQILGQKVEFLVSFYNNEISEKSEIFDDQFSVERPDGSNFTLKIRSTKLEDSAMYFCASSDGTGGSNYGYTFGSGTRLTVV.

The sample holds a few counts of this clonotype. The chain has TRBV7-9 and TRBJ2-5; D is unresolved. Trimming stripped 5 bases from V and 2 bases from J, with 9 bases between. This CDR3 has 13 amino acids. CDR1 and CDR2 (germline): SEHNR, FQNEAQ (reference sequence). CDR3 loop: CASSRLGQETQYF. In nucleotides, the CDR3 is TGTGCCAGCAGCCGTCTGGGGCAAGAGACCCAGTACTTC. Full variable domain (remainder filled in from reference TRBV7-9 and TRBJ2-5): DTGVSQNPRHKITKRGQNVTFRCDPISEHNRLYWYRQTLGQGPEFLTYFQNEAQLEKSRLLSDRFSAERPKGSFSTLEIQRTEQGDSAMYLCASSRLGQETQYFGPGTRLLVL.

The rearrangement uses TRBV19 and TRBJ1-1; D call uncertain. This CDR3 is built from 15 residues. The ends were cut back, 3 bases at V and 6 bases at J, with 17 bases in the middle. Germline V gives CDR1 LNHDA, CDR2 SQIVND (reference sequence). In nucleotides, the CDR3 is TGTGCCAGTAGTATTGTGGACTTCGGTCGGTCTGAAGCTTTCTTT. This encodes CASSIVDFGRSEAFF.

The chain employs TRBV6-5 and TRBJ1-2; 7 bases fit TRBD1. The germline V gene encodes CDR1 MNHEY and CDR2 SVGAGI. This CDR3 comprises 15 residues. V dropped 5 bases and J dropped 4; count of bases not matched to a gene: 10. CDR3 amino acids: CASSESMTGRYGYTF. The CDR3 DNA reads TGTGCCAGCAGTGAATCCATGACAGGGCGCTATGGCTACACCTTC.

The chain employs TRBV7-8 and TRBJ1-2; 8 nucleotides agree with TRBD1. Germline V gene sequence: CDR1 SGHVS, CDR2 FQNEAQ. There are 14 residues in the CDR3. J was trimmed by 4 bases and V by 3 bases; bases with no gene match: 4. CDR3 DNA sequence: TGTGCCAGCAGCTTTCAGGGGGCCAGCTATGGCTACACCTTC. It is translated as CASSFQGASYGYTF.

Only a few counts were recorded for this clonotype. The chain is built from TRBV7-9 and TRBJ1-5; 7 positions match TRBD1. CDR3 length: 14 residues. Trimming at V came to 5 bases and at J to 2 bases, leaving 3 bases not matched to a gene. Germline CDR1 is SEHNR and CDR2 is FQNEAQ (reference sequence). The DNA of the CDR3 is TGTGCCAGCAGCCGAGGGACAGGCAATCAGCCCCAGCATTTT. Translating it yields CASSRGTGNQPQHF. The full variable domain, its missing parts supplied by reference TRBV7-9 and TRBJ1-5, is DTGVSQNPRHKITKRGQNVTFRCDPISEHNRLYWYRQTLGQGPEFLTYFQNEAQLEKSRLLSDRFSAERPKGSFSTLEIQRTEQGDSAMYLCASSRGTGNQPQHFGDGTRLSIL.

This clonotype was observed a few times. Mismatch with germline at one junction end may stem from a read error. The CDR3 region is CASSRQEGTEAFF. As DNA, the CDR3 is TGTGCTAGCAGCCGTCAAGAGGGAACTGAAGCTTTCTTT. The chain employs TRBV7-3 and TRBJ1-1; D uncertain. From germline, CDR1 is SGHTA and CDR2 FQGTGA. The CDR3 covers 13 residues.

The CDR3: CASLYKDYGYTF. CDR3 nucleotide sequence: TGTGCCAGCTTGTACAAGGACTATGGCTACACCTTC. The chain has TRBV25-1 and TRBJ1-2; D gene ambiguous. CDR1 MGHDK and CDR2 SYGVNS come from the germline V gene. This CDR3 has 12 amino acids. Trimming pared 8 bases from V and 3 bases from J, leaving 10 bases between.

This clonotype was detected many times. The rearrangement joins TRBV20-1 to TRBJ2-7; tentatively, D is TRBD2 (5 bases). Between the trimmed V and J ends, which lost 3 bases and 3 bases, there was a span of 12 bases. The CDR3 spans 13 residues. Per the germline V gene, CDR1 is DFQATT and CDR2 is SNEGSKA (reference sequence). The CDR3 spells CSARRVSSYEQYF. CDR3 nucleotide sequence: TGCAGTGCTAGGAGGGTCTCAAGCTACGAGCAGTACTTC.

The chain couples TRBV7-9 to TRBJ1-2; unclear D gene. This CDR3 comprises 13 residues. Trimming left V 1 base short and J 5 bases short, with 8 bases between. Germline assignment: CDR1 SEHNR and CDR2 FQNEAQ (reference sequence). The CDR3 loop reads CASSLVGEYGYTF. CDR3 coding DNA: TGTGCCAGCAGCTTAGTTGGCGAATATGGCTACACCTTC.

This clonotype has only a few counts. This sequence joins TRBV12-3 or TRBV12-4 and TRBJ2-2; D unclear. This CDR3 is 13 amino acids long. V dropped 6 bases and J dropped 7 bases, with 12 bases sitting between them. The CDR3: CASRNGWSGELFF. In DNA, the CDR3 is TGTGCCAGCAGAAATGGGTGGAGCGGGGAGCTGTTTTTT.

J is TRBJ2-7 and V is TRBV20-1; a possible D gene is TRBD1 (6 bases). The V end lost 0 bases, the J end lost 6 bases, and 15 bases lay between the germline ends. The V gene's germline CDR1 is DFQATT and CDR2 SNEGSKA (reference sequence). The CDR3 is 14 amino acids. The CDR3 DNA reads TGCAGTGCTAGAGAGGGCAGGGGTCCGCGCGAGCAGTACTTC. Translating it yields CSAREGRGPREQYF.

The chain recombines TRBV20-1 with TRBJ1-1, with D possibly being TRBD1 (5 bases). CDR1 is DFQATT, CDR2 SNEGSKA, per germline (reference sequence). Trimming stripped 3 bases from V and 6 bases from J, with 23 bases between. The CDR3 extends over 16 amino acids. The CDR3: CSASFPYGTRGPEAFF. CDR3 nucleotide sequence: TGCAGTGCTAGTTTCCCGTATGGGACCCGAGGGCCTGAAGCTTTCTTT.

The chain links TRBV29-1 to TRBJ2-5; D possibly matches TRBD1 or TRBD2 (5 bases each). The CDR3 is 20 amino acids. Germline assignment: CDR1 SQVTM and CDR2 ANQGSEA. CDR3 DNA: TGCAGTGCCCCTCCCGCCCCGGGACGGGGCAACCTGTACCGCCAAGAGACCCAGTACTTC. It yields the protein CSAPPAPGRGNLYRQETQYF.